The 27 T cell receptor beta chains presented below share a single source sample, sequenced in a study of blood T cell repertoires in COVID-19. TCRdb keeps only in-frame clones here, not all; method: immunoSEQ multiplex PCR. The sample holds 250,000 to 400,000 clones; roughly nine tenths are singletons and the top ten take 2.5% to 3%. The specimen sequenced was peripheral blood. The receptor set was obtained from a woman aged 25 to 39 with COVID-19, enrolled during active disease.

The chain employs TRBV10-3 and TRBJ1-6, with 8 bases aligning to TRBD1. The CDR3 extends over 15 amino acids. The germline gives CDR1 ENHRY, CDR2 SYGVKD. The junction had 3 bases not matched to a gene; V was cut back by 3 bases and J by 5 bases. CDR3 residues: CAISEQGEDNSPLHF. The CDR3 DNA is TGTGCCATCAGTGAACAGGGGGAGGATAATTCACCCCTCCACTTT.

The rearrangement joins TRBV5-4 to TRBJ1-6; a possible D gene is TRBD1 (6 bases). Per the germline V gene, CDR1 is SGHNT and CDR2 is YYREEE (reference sequence). Trimming cost V 4 bases and J 7 bases, with 15 bases left between them. The CDR3 spans 15 residues. The CDR3 DNA reads as TGTGCCAGCAGCCAATCCGAAAGGGGGAATTCACCCCTCCACTTT. Its protein is CASSQSERGNSPLHF.

The rearrangement links TRBV19 to TRBJ1-5, with D unresolved. V was clipped by 5 bases and J by 0 bases, with 14 bases between them. There are 16 residues in the CDR3. The V gene's germline CDR1 is LNHDA and CDR2 SQIVND (reference sequence). The CDR3 is CASSLGRLNSNQPQHF. CDR3 coding DNA: TGTGCCAGTAGTTTAGGAAGACTGAATAGCAATCAGCCCCAGCATTTT.

The gene calls are TRBV5-8 and TRBJ2-3; 13 bases fit TRBD2. V shed 4 bases, J shed 2 bases, and the junction held 4 bases outside the gene matches. Per germline, CDR1 SGHTS and CDR2 YDEGEE. The CDR3 consists of 16 residues. CDR3 DNA: TGTGCCAGCAGCCGCGGGACTAGCGGGATCACAGATACGCAGTATTTT. Translated, it gives CASSRGTSGITDTQYF. The entire variable domain, with the rest obtained from reference TRBV5-8 and TRBJ2-3, is as follows: EAGVTQSPTHLIKTRGQQATLRCSPISGHTSVYWYQQALGLGLQFLLWYDEGEERNRGNFPPRFSGRQFPNYSSELNVNALELEDSALYLCASSRGTSGITDTQYFGPGTRLTVL.

The genes are TRBV20-1 and TRBJ1-1; D is undetermined. Looked up from germline, CDR1 is DFQATT and CDR2 is SNEGSKA (reference sequence). Trimming removed 3 bases from V and 4 bases from J, with 21 bases in between. The CDR3 extends over 16 amino acids. CDR3 coding DNA: TGCAGTGCTAGTGCAACAGAGTCGAAGTCTGGCACTGAAGCTTTCTTT. Translating it yields CSASATESKSGTEAFF.

V and J are TRBV19 and TRBJ1-4; weak D call: TRBD1 (6 bases). CDR1 and CDR2 from the germline V gene are LNHDA and SQIVND (reference sequence). V dropped 4 bases and J dropped 7 bases, with 16 bases sitting between them. This CDR3 has 15 residues. The CDR3 sequence is CASSTPRDISEKLFF. The CDR3, as DNA: TGTGCCAGTAGTACCCCCCGGGACATCAGTGAAAAACTGTTTTTT.

CDR3 residues: CASSLLAERDDEQYF. The CDR3 region has the DNA TGTGCCAGCAGTTTATTAGCGGAGAGGGACGACGAGCAGTACTTC. The chain has TRBV28 and TRBJ2-7, with D maybe TRBD2 (6 bases). Per germline, CDR1 MDHEN and CDR2 SYDVKM. V lost 1 base, J lost 5 bases, and 15 bases lay in between. This CDR3 is 15 amino acids long.

Only a few counts were recorded for this clone. The genes are TRBV3-1 (or the pseudogene TRBV3-2) and TRBJ2-7, with 14 bases lining up with TRBD2. Germline CDR1 is LGHDT and CDR2 is YNNKEL (reference sequence). The CDR3 loop spans 17 amino acids. Trimming at V came to 4 bases and at J to 1 base, leaving 6 bases not matched to a gene. The CDR3 coding sequence is TGTGCCAGCAGCCTCTCCAGGACTAGCGGGAGGTCCTACGAGCAGTACTTC. Amino acids: CASSLSRTSGRSYEQYF.

This clone was recorded a few times. V usage is TRBV20-1 and J usage is TRBJ1-1; D gene unclear. Trimming took 3 bases from V and 5 from J, leaving 13 bases between them. The V gene's germline CDR1 is DFQATT and CDR2 SNEGSKA (reference sequence). CDR3 size: 13 residues. The CDR3: CSASGGRVTEAFF. In DNA, the CDR3 is TGCAGTGCTAGTGGAGGGAGGGTGACTGAAGCTTTCTTT.

The chain links TRBV27 to TRBJ1-6, with D maybe TRBD1 (5 bases). From germline, CDR1 is MNHEY and CDR2 SMNVEV (reference sequence). CDR3 length equals 15 residues. V lost 6 bases and J 7 bases, leaving 16 bases between the germline ends. The CDR3 coding sequence is TGTGCCAGCAGAACTGCGGGGGGTAGAAATTCACCCCTCCACTTT. The encoded protein is CASRTAGGRNSPLHF.

This chain joins TRBV11-2 and TRBJ1-2, with TRBD1 matching 7 bases. The length of the CDR3 is 13 residues. V trimming: 0 bases; J trimming: 8 bases; junction bases outside the gene matches: 3. CDR1 is SGHAT and CDR2 is FQNNGV in the germline V gene. In nucleotides, the CDR3 is TGTGCCAGCAGCTTAGAAGGGGGCGGGGGCTACACCTTC. It yields the protein CASSLEGGGGYTF.

The chain is built from TRBV19 and TRBJ2-1, with a tentative D call TRBD2 (6 bases). The germline V and J ends were trimmed by 3 bases and 10 bases, with 19 bases remaining between them. CDR1 is LNHDA, CDR2 SQIVND, per germline (reference sequence). CDR3 size: 15 residues. CDR3 in DNA: TGTGCCAGTAGTATGATCCACCGGGGACGGGGGGAGCAGTTCTTC. Protein: CASSMIHRGRGEQFF.

The V gene is TRBV9, the J gene TRBJ1-3; a possible D gene is TRBD1 (5 bases). V gave up 0 bases and J gave up 0 bases, with 13 bases separating them. Germline lookup yields CDR1 SGDLS and CDR2 YYNGEE. The length of the CDR3 is 17 residues. The CDR3 protein is CASSVATGSGSGNTIYF. In nucleotides, the CDR3 is TGTGCCAGCAGCGTAGCTACAGGTTCCGGCTCTGGAAACACCATATATTTT.

Only one count was recorded for this clone. The chain combines TRBV5-5 with TRBJ1-5, with TRBD1 as a possible D gene (5 bases). V was cut by 3 bases and J by 2 bases, with 9 bases left in between. The CDR3 runs 14 residues. CDR1 and CDR2 from the germline V gene are SGHKS and YYEKEE (reference sequence). DNA for the CDR3: TGTGCCAGCAGCTGGGGGGTCGGCAATCAGCCCCAGCATTTT. Its translation: CASSWGVGNQPQHF.

The chain has TRBV6-5 and TRBJ1-2; TRBD1 agrees at 9 bases. Per the germline V gene, CDR1 is MNHEY and CDR2 is SVGAGI. CDR3 length equals 15 residues. V lost 7 bases to trimming and J lost 2 bases; unmatched junction nucleotides: 8. CDR3 nucleotide sequence: TGTGCCAGCATGTTTTCGGACAGGGGAAACTATGGCTACACCTTC. Amino acid sequence: CASMFSDRGNYGYTF.

This clone has a single count. The rearrangement links TRBV29-1 to TRBJ1-1; D might be TRBD1 (6 bases). The V and J ends lost 3 bases and 1 base respectively, with 12 bases between them. Germline V gene lookup returns CDR1 SQVTM and CDR2 ANQGSEA. The CDR3 consists of 14 residues. The CDR3 nucleotides are TGCAGCGTTGAGACTCAGACAGGGAACACTGAAGCTTTCTTT. It specifies CSVETQTGNTEAFF.

This clone was counted only a few times. The chain uses TRBV2 and TRBJ2-3; 7 nucleotides align to TRBD2. V was pared by 7 bases and J by 0 bases, with 7 bases of the junction left unmatched. Germline CDR1 reads SNHLY; CDR2 reads FYNNEI. The CDR3 is 15 amino acids. In DNA, the CDR3 is TGTGCCAGCACGGTTAGCGGGTTAAGCACAGATACGCAGTATTTT. Translated, it gives CASTVSGLSTDTQYF.

The chain combines TRBV6-5 with TRBJ2-5; D might be TRBD1 (5 bases). CDR1 is MNHEY and CDR2 is SVGAGI in the germline V gene. V lost 6 bases to trimming and J lost 0 bases, with 14 bases between them. The CDR3 loop spans 15 amino acids. CDR3: CASRRGTTDQETQYF. Written as DNA, the CDR3 is TGTGCCAGCAGAAGGGGAACTACTGACCAAGAGACCCAGTACTTC.

The gene calls are TRBV30 and TRBJ1-6; a weak D match, TRBD1 (6 bases). The germline CDR1 and CDR2 sequences are GTSNPN and SVGIG (reference sequence). This CDR3 contains 16 residues. V shed 2 bases and J shed 5 bases, with 16 bases lying between them. CDR3 DNA: TGTGCCTGGAGTTTTGGTGGGACAAAGCATAATTCACCCCTCCACTTT. It yields the protein CAWSFGGTKHNSPLHF.

The chain is built from TRBV5-5 and TRBJ2-7; a possible D gene is TRBD2 (5 bases). Trimming pared 0 bases from V and 3 bases from J, leaving 10 bases between. The CDR3 sequence is 14 residues long. Germline V gene sequence: CDR1 SGHKS, CDR2 YYEKEE (reference sequence). The CDR3 DNA sequence: TGTGCCAGCAGCTTGGTACGGGGATACTACGAGCAGTACTTC. This sequence encodes CASSLVRGYYEQYF. The full variable domain, with the rest looked up from reference TRBV5-5 and TRBJ2-7, is DAGVTQSPTHLIKTRGQQVTLRCSPISGHKSVSWYQQVLGQGPQFIFQYYEKEERGRGNFPDRFSARQFPNYSSELNVNALLLGDSALYLCASSLVRGYYEQYFGPGTRLTVT.

The V call is TRBV7-7, the J call TRBJ2-2; TRBD1 agrees at 7 bases. Germline loops: CDR1 SSHAT, CDR2 FNYEAQ (reference sequence). V trimming: 5 bases; J trimming: 3 bases; junction bases outside the gene matches: 3. CDR3 length equals 14 residues. The CDR3 DNA follows: TGTGCCAGCAGCCGCGACAGGGACACCGGGGAGCTGTTTTTT. Amino acids: CASSRDRDTGELFF. Combining the CDR3 with reference TRBV7-7 and TRBJ2-2 gives the whole variable domain GAGVSQSPRYKVTKRGQDVTLRCDPISSHATLYWYQQALGQGPEFLTYFNYEAQPDKSGLPSDRFSAERPEGSISTLTIQRTEQRDSAMYRCASSRDRDTGELFFGEGSRLTVL.

J is TRBJ2-7 and V is TRBV10-3; the match to TRBD1 covers 9 bases. The J segment lost 2 bases and the V segment lost 0 bases, leaving 5 bases of the junction unmatched. The CDR3 extends over 16 amino acids. CDR1 is ENHRY, CDR2 SYGVKD, per germline. As DNA, the CDR3 is TGTGCCATCAGTGAGTCAGGACAGGGGTCCCCCTACGAGCAGTACTTC. Its protein is CAISESGQGSPYEQYF.

V gene TRBV7-6 combines with J gene TRBJ2-1; 14 nucleotides line up with TRBD2. Germline assignment: CDR1 SGHVS and CDR2 FNYEAQ. This CDR3 is built from 16 residues. V lost 5 bases to trimming and J lost 7 bases; unmatched junction nucleotides: 7. DNA for the CDR3: TGTGCCAGCAGCGCCAGACTAGCGGGAGGGCCTAATGAGCAGTTCTTC. Translated: CASSARLAGGPNEQFF. Variable domain in full (rest from reference TRBV7-6 and TRBJ2-1): GAGVSQSPRYKVTKRGQDVALRCDPISGHVSLYWYRQALGQGPEFLTYFNYEAQQDKSGLPNDRFSAERPEGSISTLTIQRTEQRDSAMYRCASSARLAGGPNEQFFGPGTRLTVL.

This chain joins TRBV2 and TRBJ2-1, with 7 bases that match TRBD1. The junction had 13 bases not matched to a gene; V was cut back by 5 bases and J by 6 bases. CDR1 is SNHLY, CDR2 FYNNEI, per germline. The CDR3 consists of 16 residues. CDR3 sequence reads: CASSTTGTAKLNEQFF. CDR3 coding DNA: TGTGCCAGCAGTACCACCGGGACAGCAAAACTCAATGAGCAGTTCTTC.

This chain uses TRBV18 with TRBJ2-2, with 9 positions matching TRBD1. CDR1 is KGHSH and CDR2 is LQKENI in the germline V gene. The CDR3 totals 16 residues. The V segment lost 1 base and the J segment 2 bases; nucleotides outside the gene matches: 2. The CDR3 DNA follows: TGTGCCAGCTCACCACGGGGACAGGGAAACACCGGGGAGCTGTTTTTT. Protein product: CASSPRGQGNTGELFF. The variable domain in full, with the rest retrieved from reference TRBV18 and TRBJ2-2, is NAGVMQNPRHLVRRRGQEARLRCSPMKGHSHVYWYRQLPEEGLKFMVYLQKENIIDESGMPKERFSAEFPKEGPSILRIQQVVRGDSAAYFCASSPRGQGNTGELFFGEGSRLTVL.

V is TRBV30 and J is TRBJ2-7, with 9 bases aligning to TRBD2. Germline CDR1 and CDR2: GTSNPN and SVGIG (reference sequence). The V segment lost 4 bases and the J segment 0 bases; nucleotides outside the gene matches: 16. The CDR3 consists of 18 residues. The CDR3 coding sequence is TGTGCCTGGAATCGAGCGGGAGGTCTCAGAGTTCACTCCTACGAGCAGTACTTC. This sequence encodes CAWNRAGGLRVHSYEQYF.

The gene calls are TRBV6-6 and TRBJ1-1; perhaps TRBD1 as D (5 bases). The V and J ends lost 4 bases and 5 bases respectively, with 14 bases between them. This CDR3 has 14 amino acids. Germline assignment: CDR1 MNHNY and CDR2 SVGAGI (reference sequence). DNA for the CDR3: TGTGCCAGCAGTTCAAGTTCAGGGAGGACTGAAGCTTTCTTT. This translates into CASSSSSGRTEAFF.